A selection of T cell receptor beta chains follows, all from one sample in a study of cytomegalovirus exposure and HLA in healthy donors. The repertoire was sequenced with immunoSEQ multiplex PCR; TCRdb's copy has only in-frame clones and lacks some. This table holds 95,000 or so clones, around 81% found once. Sequenced sample: PBMCs. These receptors were taken from a woman aged 65 to 85 in good health and CMV-seropositive. Both conserved end residues are trimmed from each CDR3. Each record gives: V gene, J gene, CDR3 protein.

TRBV7-2,TRBJ1-1,ASSLQVSTGAINTEAF
TRBV9,TRBJ2-1,ASSGTKSSYNEQF
TRBV5-1,TRBJ2-1,ASSSPDQEPTYNEQF
TRBV19,TRBJ1-2,ATKTGNYGYT
TRBV19,TRBJ2-1,ASTPFTARHDGEQF
TRBV14,TRBJ2-1,ASSQRPGQGPSYNEQF
TRBV30,TRBJ2-3,AWSVTGTDTQY
TRBV7-6,TRBJ2-2,ASSFGQGRNTGELF
TRBV7-8,TRBJ1-2,ASSSRGTEHNYGYT
TRBV30,TRBJ2-1,AWQGAGGSYNEQF
TRBV6-1,TRBJ1-1,ASGTTQGFQAF
TRBV29-1,TRBJ2-7,SVKGQGAREQY
TRBV7-2,TRBJ2-5,ASSQTAGGSLRETQY
TRBV19,TRBJ2-3,ASVDSHGTDTQY
TRBV4-2,TRBJ2-7,ASSQTTAGAYEQY
TRBV7-3,TRBJ2-2,ASRPGQGTTGELF
TRBV25-1,TRBJ2-1,ASSVWTSGTGSYNEQF
TRBV29-1,TRBJ2-1,SVLGQGAFAGGTYNEQF
TRBV5-4,TRBJ1-1,ASSPKGHGMNTEAF
TRBV11-2,TRBJ1-6,ASSLRSGGKGNSPLH
TRBV7-9,TRBJ1-5,SSSWYGTGDSNQPQH
TRBV19,TRBJ1-2,ASSMGNSPFYGYT
TRBV2,TRBJ2-1,ASSSGYNEQF
TRBV11-1,TRBJ2-5,ASSSGTGEGQETQY
TRBV30,TRBJ1-4,AWTSKERLWTTNEKLF
TRBV9,TRBJ2-2,ASSVTGLAGHTGELF